The 3 T cell receptor beta chains in this list originate from one sample, sequenced in a study of vaccination and CD4 T cells after COVID-19. The Oncomine TCR Beta short-read assay generated sequence data from the DNA of cultured CD4+ T cells. TCRdb itself ran the PCR reads through MiXCR, one entry per CDR3 protein. The repertoire holds 10,000 to 15,000 distinct CDR3 sequences, with about 61% as singletons. Treatment: approximately 9-day PBMC culture with coronavirus spike peptide pools or control peptides (ViraFEST assay). Their antigen targets remain unknown. Material: CD4+ T cells from blood, cultured in vitro. These TCRs come from a human donor who had recovered from COVID-19.

CDR3 in amino acids: CASSPGQVVYGYTF. The CDR3 DNA is TGTGCCAGCAGCCCGGGACAGGTAGTCTATGGCTACACCTTC. This chain links TRBV5-5 with TRBJ1-2, with 8 bases identical to TRBD1. Per the germline V gene, CDR1 is SGHKS and CDR2 is YYEKEE (reference sequence). This CDR3 comprises 14 residues. Trimming at V came to 4 bases and at J to 4 bases, leaving 6 bases not matched to a gene.

The J gene is TRBJ1-5, the V gene TRBV18; D is undetermined. The V end lost 6 bases, the J end lost 7 bases, and 10 bases lay between the germline ends. Per the germline V gene, CDR1 is KGHSH and CDR2 is LQKENI. This CDR3 region has 12 residues. The CDR3 sequence: CASSPLGQPQHF. As DNA, the CDR3 is TGTGCCAGCTCGCCCTTGGGGCAGCCCCAGCATTTT.

This chain joins TRBV7-6 and TRBJ1-1; no clear D gene. CDR3 length: 13 amino acids. V lost 1 base and J 4 bases, leaving 7 bases between the germline ends. The V gene's germline CDR1 is SGHVS and CDR2 FNYEAQ. For the CDR3, the DNA is TGTGCCAGCAGCTTAGGGATGGGCACTGAAGCTTTCTTT. Translation: CASSLGMGTEAFF.